This TCR beta chain was observed in a study of glioma-infiltrating T cells after dendritic cell vaccination. The repertoire was sequenced with immunoSEQ multiplex PCR; TCRdb's copy has only in-frame clones and lacks some. The table records 98,000 or so clones, over 80% of them present only once. The CDR3 extends over 12 amino acids. Germline CDR1 MDHEN, CDR2 SYDVKM. V was cut by 10 bases and J by 4 bases, with 13 bases left in between. Only a few counts were recorded for this clone. Its antigen remains unidentified. The sample's time point: after dendritic cell vaccination, including at tumor progression/relapse. General observations from the study: Few patients contributed both blood and tumor specimens.

The gene calls are TRBV28 and TRBJ1-1; D gene unclear. The sample was blood, taken after dendritic cell vaccination. This receptor was identified in a human donor with glioblastoma. The CDR3 sequence: CATIRGSTEAFF. The CDR3 DNA reads TGTGCCACCATCCGCGGGAGCACTGAAGCTTTCTTT.